This entry features one T cell receptor (beta chain) sequence. Its antigen remains unidentified. Generated by immunoSEQ multiplex PCR, the TCRdb table keeps only in-frame clones and is missing some. Here the sample spans 50,000 to 65,000 clones, 77% being singletons. CDR1 is SGHRS, CDR2 YFSETQ, per germline. V lost 1 base to trimming and J lost 6 bases, with 14 bases between them. This CDR3 spans 15 amino acids. The study treated chemo-refractory metastatic non-small-cell lung cancer patients with focal radiation plus ipilimumab CTLA-4 blockade. The sample originates from a study of radiotherapy plus CTLA-4 blockade in lung cancer. Study information: The study recorded objective responses in about 18% of patients and disease control in about 30%. Overall study findings and caveats: Reported findings show early blood T cell clone dynamics, with interferon-beta, best predicted response. Expansion in blood of tumor-derived TCR clones was seen after radiotherapy plus ipilimumab.

The rearrangement uses TRBV5-1 and TRBJ2-1, with a possible D match to TRBD1 (5 bases). This material consisted of peripheral blood, taken from a patient treated with radiotherapy plus ipilimumab. This clonotype was sampled from a human donor with non-small cell lung cancer whose response to radiotherapy plus ipilimumab could not be evaluated. The CDR3, as DNA: TGCGCCAGCAGCTTGCCCAGGGAATATACCAATGAGCAGTTCTTC. The encoded protein is CASSLPREYTNEQFF.